The 19 T cell receptor beta chains in this list originate from one sample, sequenced in a study of blood T cells in healthy people across ages. Through a sample-barcoded 5' primer and a J-beta primer mix, a second PCR was run for roughly 6 to 12 cycles. Using its own MiXCR run on the 5' RACE reads, TCRdb lists one record per CDR3 protein. The top ten hold around 10% of the sample, which has about 1.6 million distinct CDR3 sequences, about 31% seen once. The sample comprised blood. These receptor sequences come from a young woman in good health.

The chain is built from TRBV30 and TRBJ2-2; possibly TRBD1 or TRBD2 for D (5 bases each). V dropped 4 bases and J dropped 8 bases, with 20 bases sitting between them. The CDR3 covers 15 residues. Germline CDR1 reads GTSNPN; CDR2 reads SVGIG (reference sequence). The CDR3 nucleotides are TGTGCCTGGACCCTCACTGGGGGAGTAGGGGGGGAGCTGTTTTTT. As protein: CAWTLTGGVGGELFF.

V usage is TRBV5-1 and J usage is TRBJ2-7, with a tentative D call TRBD2 (6 bases). The CDR3 has 17 amino acids. V was trimmed by 0 bases and J by 3 bases, leaving 19 bases between them. CDR1 is SGHRS and CDR2 is YFSETQ in the germline V gene. Here the CDR3 reads CASSLGTEGRSGYEQYF. The CDR3 coding sequence is TGCGCCAGCAGCTTGGGGACGGAGGGGCGCAGCGGCTACGAGCAGTACTTC.

The rearrangement uses TRBV24-1 and TRBJ2-5; 9 positions agree with TRBD2. CDR1 and CDR2 from the germline V gene are KGHDR and SFDVKD. The length of the CDR3 is 15 residues. J was trimmed by 4 bases and V by 6 bases; bases with no gene match: 8. CDR3 DNA sequence: TGTGCCACCAGTTTGCGGGAGGGAGGATCAGAGACCCAGTACTTC. Its protein product is CATSLREGGSETQYF.

A word on this clonotype: The CDR3 ends on some other residue instead of the conserved phenylalanine or tryptophan, so this is likely a read error. The chain links TRBV7-9 to TRBJ2-3, with 10 bases lining up with TRBD2. This CDR3 has 16 amino acids. The germline V gene encodes CDR1 SEHNR and CDR2 FQNEAQ (reference sequence). The V and J ends lost 6 bases and 0 bases, in that order; junction bases with no gene match: 6. CDR3 coding DNA: TGTGCCAGCAGACGGACTAGCGGCCACAGCACAGATACGCAGTATTGT. Translation: CASRRTSGHSTDTQYC.

V and J are TRBV20-1 and TRBJ2-5; 9 bases match TRBD2. Germline V gene data show CDR1 as DFQATT and CDR2 as SNEGSKA (reference sequence). J was trimmed by 4 bases and V by 6 bases; bases with no gene match: 6. CDR3 length: 13 residues. CDR3 sequence reads: CSAYGGGAETQYF. CDR3 nucleotide sequence: TGCAGTGCCTATGGCGGGGGGGCAGAGACCCAGTACTTC.

In this sample, this clonotype turned up many times. The V and J genes are TRBV10-3 and TRBJ2-5; 7 bases agree with TRBD2. There are 14 residues in the CDR3. The V and J ends lost 7 bases and 2 bases, in that order; junction bases with no gene match: 7. Per germline, CDR1 ENHRY and CDR2 SYGVKD. This CDR3 is CAIKPQGLQETQYF. The CDR3 bases are TGTGCCATCAAGCCCCAGGGACTACAAGAGACCCAGTACTTC.

This clonotype was found a few times. The V call is TRBV20-1, the J call TRBJ2-5; D is perhaps TRBD1 (5 bases). Trimming stripped 0 bases from V and 5 bases from J, with 13 bases between. Per germline, CDR1 DFQATT and CDR2 SNEGSKA (reference sequence). This CDR3 is built from 14 residues. CDR3 sequence: CSARDQGLRETQYF. The CDR3 DNA reads as TGCAGTGCTAGAGATCAGGGTCTCAGGGAGACCCAGTACTTC.

This chain links TRBV9 with TRBJ2-7, with 8 positions matching TRBD1. The ends lost 3 bases at V and 7 bases at J; junction bases unmatched: 6. The germline gives CDR1 SGDLS, CDR2 YYNGEE. This CDR3 has 13 residues. The DNA for the CDR3 is TGTGCCAGCAGCGAACAGGGGACAGGAGAGCAGTACTTC. The encoded protein is CASSEQGTGEQYF.

This clonotype was recorded once. A read error may produce the germline difference seen at one junction end. The rearrangement links TRBV7-8 to TRBJ2-3, with TRBD2 matching over 9 bases. Per germline, CDR1 SGHVS and CDR2 FQNEAQ. The CDR3 runs to 17 residues. The CDR3 DNA is TGTGCCTGCAGCTCTAGTATGGCGGGAGGGCCAACAGATACGCAGTATTTT. This encodes CACSSSMAGGPTDTQYF.

This clonotype was seen repeatedly, ten times or more. The V gene is TRBV7-9, the J gene TRBJ1-4; no clear D. The length of the CDR3 is 14 residues. Trimming took 5 bases from V and 3 from J, leaving 10 bases between them. Germline V gene sequence: CDR1 SEHNR, CDR2 FQNEAQ (reference sequence). DNA for the CDR3: TGTGCCAGCAGCACCGGGAGCCCTAATGAAAAACTGTTTTTT. Its translation: CASSTGSPNEKLFF.

The chain joins TRBV5-1 to TRBJ2-6, with D perhaps matching TRBD1 or TRBD2 (5 bases each). CDR3 length: 17 amino acids. V lost 2 bases, J lost 2 bases, and 14 bases lay in between. The germline gives CDR1 SGHRS, CDR2 YFSETQ. CDR3 sequence reads: CASSLNRPGPGANVLTF. The DNA of the CDR3 is TGCGCCAGCAGCTTAAACCGTCCGGGGCCTGGGGCCAACGTCCTGACTTTC. Variable domain in full (rest from reference TRBV5-1 and TRBJ2-6): KAGVTQTPRYLIKTRGQQVTLSCSPISGHRSVSWYQQTPGQGLQFLFEYFSETQRNKGNFPGRFSGRQFSNSRSEMNVSTLELGDSALYLCASSLNRPGPGANVLTFGAGSRLTVL.

The chain joins TRBV5-5 to TRBJ2-7; 7 nucleotides align to TRBD1. Germline-derived CDR1 and CDR2 are SGHKS and YYEKEE (reference sequence). CDR3 length: 14 amino acids. J was trimmed by 3 bases and V by 4 bases; bases with no gene match: 7. For the CDR3, the DNA is TGTGCCAGCAGCAAGACAGGGTTGAACTACGAGCAGTACTTC. As protein: CASSKTGLNYEQYF.

This clonotype was seen only a few times. The chain combines TRBV20-1 with TRBJ1-2; no clear D. This CDR3 comprises 13 residues. Germline-derived CDR1 and CDR2 are DFQATT and SNEGSKA (reference sequence). Between the trimmed V and J ends, which lost 0 bases and 4 bases, there was a span of 9 bases. CDR3 in DNA: TGCAGTGCTAGAGATGCAGGCATCTATGGCTACACCTTC. Its protein is CSARDAGIYGYTF.

This clonotype has just a few counts. The chain employs TRBV7-2 and TRBJ2-5; D is perhaps TRBD2 (7 bases). CDR1 is SGHTA, CDR2 FQGNSA, per germline. The CDR3 runs 16 residues. Trimming left V 2 bases short and J 3 bases short, with 16 bases between. CDR3 in DNA: TGTGCCAGCAGCTTAAATTTTTGGGGGGGCAAAGAGACCCAGTACTTC. It yields the protein CASSLNFWGGKETQYF.

This clonotype was detected only a few times. The genes are TRBV20-1 and TRBJ2-1; 9 nucleotides agree with TRBD2. The germline V gene encodes CDR1 DFQATT and CDR2 SNEGSKA (reference sequence). The CDR3 spans 15 residues. Germline trimming cut 5 bases from V and 5 bases from J; bases unmatched to any gene: 10. The chain's CDR3 is CSARSLAGLDNEQFF. For the CDR3, the DNA is TGCAGTGCTCGCTCACTAGCGGGTCTAGACAATGAGCAGTTCTTC.

The chain is built from TRBV10-3 and TRBJ2-7; 10 nucleotides agree with TRBD1. Trimming cost V 6 bases and J 1 base; bases outside gene matches: 3. The CDR3 spans 14 residues. CDR1 and CDR2 (germline): ENHRY, SYGVKD. The CDR3 sequence: CAIRGDRGSYEQYF. The CDR3 DNA reads TGTGCCATCAGGGGGGACAGGGGATCCTACGAGCAGTACTTC.

Ten or more counts support this clonotype. This chain connects TRBV7-2 to TRBJ2-3; D call uncertain. V lost 3 bases and J 3 bases, leaving 7 bases between the germline ends. This CDR3 has 13 residues. The germline V gene has CDR1 SGHTA and CDR2 FQGNSA. The CDR3 region is CASSFTRTDTQYF. CDR3 DNA: TGTGCCAGCAGCTTTACAAGGACAGATACGCAGTATTTT.

The chain has TRBV30 and TRBJ2-1, with 10 bases that match TRBD2. J was trimmed by 4 bases and V by 2 bases; bases with no gene match: 5. The CDR3 runs to 15 residues. The germline gives CDR1 GTSNPN, CDR2 SVGIG (reference sequence). The CDR3 nucleotides are TGTGCCTGGAGTAGGAGCGGGAGGGTTTACAATGAGCAGTTCTTC. Protein product: CAWSRSGRVYNEQFF.

This clonotype was seen a few times. The V call is TRBV6-6, the J call TRBJ2-5; 9 nucleotides match TRBD1. The CDR3 loop spans 15 amino acids. Unmatched junction bases numbered 7, after V lost 4 bases and J lost 4 bases. Germline V gene sequence: CDR1 MNHNY, CDR2 SVGAGI (reference sequence). The CDR3: CASSSFWTGAETQYF. CDR3 DNA: TGTGCCAGCAGTTCCTTCTGGACAGGGGCAGAGACCCAGTACTTC.